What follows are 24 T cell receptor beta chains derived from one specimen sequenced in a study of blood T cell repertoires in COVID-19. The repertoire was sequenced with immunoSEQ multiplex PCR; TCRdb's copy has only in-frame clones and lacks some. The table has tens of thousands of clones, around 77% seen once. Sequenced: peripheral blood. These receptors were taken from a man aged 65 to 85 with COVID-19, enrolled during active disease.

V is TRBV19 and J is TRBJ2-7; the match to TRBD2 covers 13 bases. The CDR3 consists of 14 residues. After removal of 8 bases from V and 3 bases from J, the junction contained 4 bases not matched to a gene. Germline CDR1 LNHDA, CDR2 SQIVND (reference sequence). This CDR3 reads CASSRTSGSYEQYF. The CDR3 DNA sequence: TGTGCCAGTTCCCGGACTAGCGGGAGCTACGAGCAGTACTTC.

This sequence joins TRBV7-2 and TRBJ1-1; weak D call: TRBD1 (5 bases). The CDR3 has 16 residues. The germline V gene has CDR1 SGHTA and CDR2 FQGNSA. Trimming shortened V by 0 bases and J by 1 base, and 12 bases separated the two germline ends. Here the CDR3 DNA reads TGTGCCAGCAGCTTAGCCCCAGGGTCCGGGAACACTGAAGCTTTCTTT. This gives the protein CASSLAPGSGNTEAFF.

The CDR3 sequence: CASSLKSYEQYF. The DNA of the CDR3 is TGTGCCAGCAGCTTAAAGAGTTACGAGCAGTACTTC. This chain connects TRBV7-8 to TRBJ2-7, with D unresolved. This CDR3 is 12 amino acids long. The V end was cut by 2 bases, the J end by 4 bases, with 6 bases between. Germline CDR1 and CDR2: SGHVS and FQNEAQ.

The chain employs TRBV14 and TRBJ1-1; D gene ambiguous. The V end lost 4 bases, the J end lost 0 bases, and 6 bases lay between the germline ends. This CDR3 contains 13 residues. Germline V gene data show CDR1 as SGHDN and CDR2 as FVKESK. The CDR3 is CASSPGMNTEAFF. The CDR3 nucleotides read TGTGCCAGCAGCCCGGGGATGAACACTGAAGCTTTCTTT.

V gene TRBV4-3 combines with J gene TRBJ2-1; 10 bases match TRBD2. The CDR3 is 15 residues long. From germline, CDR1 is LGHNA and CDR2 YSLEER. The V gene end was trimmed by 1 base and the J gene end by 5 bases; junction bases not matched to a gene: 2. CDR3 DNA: TGCGCCAGCAGCCAAGGGACTAGCGGACACAATGAGCAGTTCTTC. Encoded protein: CASSQGTSGHNEQFF.

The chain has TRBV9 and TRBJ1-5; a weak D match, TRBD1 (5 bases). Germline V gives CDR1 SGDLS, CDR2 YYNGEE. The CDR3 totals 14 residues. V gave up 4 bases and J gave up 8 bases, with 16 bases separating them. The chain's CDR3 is CASSPRGGDEPQHF. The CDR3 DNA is TGTGCCAGCAGCCCCCGGGGAGGGGATGAGCCCCAGCATTTT. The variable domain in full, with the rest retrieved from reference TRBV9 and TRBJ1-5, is DSGVTQTPKHLITATGQRVTLRCSPRSGDLSVYWYQQSLDQGLQFLIQYYNGEERAKGNILERFSAQQFPDLHSELNLSSLELGDSALYFCASSPRGGDEPQHFGDGTRLSIL.

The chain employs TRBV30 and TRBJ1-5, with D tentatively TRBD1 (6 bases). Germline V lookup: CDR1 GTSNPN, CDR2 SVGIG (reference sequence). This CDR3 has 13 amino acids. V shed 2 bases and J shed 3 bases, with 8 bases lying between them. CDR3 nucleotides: TGTGCCTGGAGTCAGGGGAACAATCAGCCCCAGCATTTT. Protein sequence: CAWSQGNNQPQHF.

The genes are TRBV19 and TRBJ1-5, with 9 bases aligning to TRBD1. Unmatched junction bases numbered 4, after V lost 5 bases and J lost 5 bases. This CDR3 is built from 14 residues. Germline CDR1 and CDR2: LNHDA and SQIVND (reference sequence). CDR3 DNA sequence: TGTGCCAGTAGTGATACAGGGGGCCATCAGCCCCAGCATTTT. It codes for CASSDTGGHQPQHF.

Here the CDR3 DNA reads TGTGCCAGCTCGACGGACAGGGGGAGTGGGAGTACCTTC. This gives the protein CASSTDRGSGSTF. This rearrangement joins TRBV18 to TRBJ1-2; 10 positions match TRBD1. The CDR3 loop spans 13 amino acids. V was clipped by 6 bases and J by 14 bases; unmatched bases: 12. Germline V gives CDR1 KGHSH, CDR2 LQKENI.

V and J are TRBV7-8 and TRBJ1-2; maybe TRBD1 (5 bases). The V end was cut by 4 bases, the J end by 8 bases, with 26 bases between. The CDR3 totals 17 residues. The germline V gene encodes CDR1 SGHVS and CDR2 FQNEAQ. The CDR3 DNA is TGTGCCAGCAGCTCCTCAAACCAGGGTTCGGGAGCGCGAGGCTACACCTTC. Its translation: CASSSSNQGSGARGYTF.

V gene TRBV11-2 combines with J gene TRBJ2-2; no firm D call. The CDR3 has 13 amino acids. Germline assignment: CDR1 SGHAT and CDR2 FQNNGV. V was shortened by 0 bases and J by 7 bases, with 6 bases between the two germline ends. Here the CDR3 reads CASSLDPNGELFF. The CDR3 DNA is TGTGCCAGCAGCTTAGATCCCAACGGGGAGCTGTTTTTT.

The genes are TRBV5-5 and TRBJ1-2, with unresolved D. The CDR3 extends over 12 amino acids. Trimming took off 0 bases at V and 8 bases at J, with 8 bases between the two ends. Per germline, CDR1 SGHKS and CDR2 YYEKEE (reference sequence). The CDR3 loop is CASSLDNSGYTF. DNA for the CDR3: TGTGCCAGCAGCTTGGACAACAGCGGCTACACCTTC. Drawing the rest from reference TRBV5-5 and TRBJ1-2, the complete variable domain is DAGVTQSPTHLIKTRGQQVTLRCSPISGHKSVSWYQQVLGQGPQFIFQYYEKEERGRGNFPDRFSARQFPNYSSELNVNALLLGDSALYLCASSLDNSGYTFGSGTRLTVV.

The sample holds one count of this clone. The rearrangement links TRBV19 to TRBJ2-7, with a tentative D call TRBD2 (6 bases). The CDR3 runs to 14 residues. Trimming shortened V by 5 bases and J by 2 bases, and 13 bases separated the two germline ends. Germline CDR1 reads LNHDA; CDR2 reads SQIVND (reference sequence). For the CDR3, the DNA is TGTGCCAGTAGTCCCGGGACTGCCGCCTACGAGCAGTACTTC. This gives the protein CASSPGTAAYEQYF.

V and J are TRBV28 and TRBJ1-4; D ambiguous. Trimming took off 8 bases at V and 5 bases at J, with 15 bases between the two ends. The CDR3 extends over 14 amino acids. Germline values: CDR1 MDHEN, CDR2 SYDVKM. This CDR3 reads CASYPGPQNEKLFF. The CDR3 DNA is TGTGCCAGCTATCCTGGCCCCCAAAATGAAAAACTGTTTTTT.

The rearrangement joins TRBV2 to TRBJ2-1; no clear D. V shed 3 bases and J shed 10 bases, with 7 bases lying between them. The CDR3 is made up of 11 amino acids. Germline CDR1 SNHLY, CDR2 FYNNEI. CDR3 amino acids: CASSDRGEQFF. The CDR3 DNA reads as TGTGCCAGCAGTGATAGAGGAGAGCAGTTCTTC.

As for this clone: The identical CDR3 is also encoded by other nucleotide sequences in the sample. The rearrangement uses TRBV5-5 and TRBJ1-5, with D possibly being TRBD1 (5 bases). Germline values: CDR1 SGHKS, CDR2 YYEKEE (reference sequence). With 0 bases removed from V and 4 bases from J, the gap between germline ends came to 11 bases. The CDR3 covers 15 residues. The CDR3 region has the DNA TGTGCCAGCAGCTTGGAGGGGATCTCGAATCAGCCCCAGCATTTT. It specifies CASSLEGISNQPQHF.

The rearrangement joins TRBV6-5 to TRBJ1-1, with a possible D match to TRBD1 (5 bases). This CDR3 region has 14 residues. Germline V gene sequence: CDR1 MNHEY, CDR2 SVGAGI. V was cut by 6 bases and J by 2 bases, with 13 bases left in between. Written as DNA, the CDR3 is TGTGCCAGCAGCCCCCCGGGGGGAAACACTGAAGCTTTCTTT. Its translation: CASSPPGGNTEAFF.

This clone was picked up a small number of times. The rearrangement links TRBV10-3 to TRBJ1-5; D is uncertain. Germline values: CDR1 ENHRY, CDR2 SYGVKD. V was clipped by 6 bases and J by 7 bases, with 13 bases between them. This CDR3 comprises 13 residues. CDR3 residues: CAIRRASGQPQHF. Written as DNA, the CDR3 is TGTGCCATCAGGCGGGCATCGGGGCAGCCCCAGCATTTT.

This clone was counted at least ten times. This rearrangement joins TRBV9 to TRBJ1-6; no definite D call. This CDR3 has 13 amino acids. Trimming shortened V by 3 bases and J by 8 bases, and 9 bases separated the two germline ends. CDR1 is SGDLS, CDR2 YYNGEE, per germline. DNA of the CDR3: TGTGCCAGCAGCGCGCGTGGAGATTCACCCCTCCACTTT. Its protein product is CASSARGDSPLHF.

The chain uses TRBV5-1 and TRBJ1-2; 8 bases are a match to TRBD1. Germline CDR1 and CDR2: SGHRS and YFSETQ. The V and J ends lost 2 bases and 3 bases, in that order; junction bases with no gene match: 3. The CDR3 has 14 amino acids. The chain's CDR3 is CASSLLQGDYGYTF. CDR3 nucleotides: TGCGCCAGCAGCTTACTACAGGGGGACTATGGCTACACCTTC. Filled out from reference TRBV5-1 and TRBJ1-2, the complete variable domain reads KAGVTQTPRYLIKTRGQQVTLSCSPISGHRSVSWYQQTPGQGLQFLFEYFSETQRNKGNFPGRFSGRQFSNSRSEMNVSTLELGDSALYLCASSLLQGDYGYTFGSGTRLTVV.

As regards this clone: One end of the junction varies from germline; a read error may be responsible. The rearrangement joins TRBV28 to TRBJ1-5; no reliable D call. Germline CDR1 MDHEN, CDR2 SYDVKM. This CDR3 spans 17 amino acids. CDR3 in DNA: TGTGTCAGCAGTTATCGCGGGATGCGGCGGGGCAATCAGCCCCAGCATTTT. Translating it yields CVSSYRGMRRGNQPQHF.

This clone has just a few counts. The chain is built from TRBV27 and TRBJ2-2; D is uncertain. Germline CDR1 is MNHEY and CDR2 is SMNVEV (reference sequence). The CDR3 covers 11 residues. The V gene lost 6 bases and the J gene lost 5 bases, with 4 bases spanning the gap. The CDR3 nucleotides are TGTGCCAGCAGGAGGACCGGGGAGCTGTTTTTT. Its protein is CASRRTGELFF.

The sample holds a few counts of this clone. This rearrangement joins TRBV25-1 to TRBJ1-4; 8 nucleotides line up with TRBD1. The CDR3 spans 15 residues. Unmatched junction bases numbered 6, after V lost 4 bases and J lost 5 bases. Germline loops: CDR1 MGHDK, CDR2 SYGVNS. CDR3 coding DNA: TGTGCCAGCAGTGGGGACAACAGGGGGAATGAAAAACTGTTTTTT. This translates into CASSGDNRGNEKLFF.

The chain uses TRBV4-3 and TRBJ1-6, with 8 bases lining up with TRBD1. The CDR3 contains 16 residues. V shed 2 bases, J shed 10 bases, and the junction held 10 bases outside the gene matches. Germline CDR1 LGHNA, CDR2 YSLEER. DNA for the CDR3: TGCGCCAGCAGCCAAACCTGGACAGGGTCGAGATCACCCCTCCACTTT. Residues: CASSQTWTGSRSPLHF.